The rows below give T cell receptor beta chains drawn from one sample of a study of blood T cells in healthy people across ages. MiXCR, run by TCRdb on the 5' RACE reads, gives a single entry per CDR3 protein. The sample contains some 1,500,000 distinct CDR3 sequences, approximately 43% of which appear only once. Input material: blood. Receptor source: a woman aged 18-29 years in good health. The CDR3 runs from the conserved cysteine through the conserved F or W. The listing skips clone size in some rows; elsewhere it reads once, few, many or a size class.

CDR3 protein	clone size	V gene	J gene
CASSLRRGLNTEAFF	.	TRBV12-3/TRBV12-4	TRBJ1-1
CASSLVGARHGYTF	few	TRBV11-2	TRBJ1-2
CASSDPSEKLFF	few	TRBV7-9	TRBJ1-4
CAIRVVGPGSSYNEQFF	.	TRBV10-3	TRBJ2-1
CSAFDYPSYEQYF	.	TRBV20-1	TRBJ2-7
CASIRDSANYGYTF	.	TRBV7-2	TRBJ1-2
CASSLGVANYGYTF	few	TRBV27	TRBJ1-2
CASSPTHGTGPFNEQFF	.	TRBV12-3/TRBV12-4	TRBJ2-1
CASSFMREVYEQYF	few	TRBV12-3/TRBV12-4	TRBJ2-7
CASSQDPRVSNQPQHF	few	TRBV3-1	TRBJ1-5
CSARERRFQFQGEQYF	many	TRBV20-1	TRBJ2-7
CASSYLTGGETQYF	.	TRBV6-5	.
CASSAGQGKNSPLHF	.	TRBV12-3/TRBV12-4	TRBJ1-6
CSVELLIRQETQYF	.	TRBV29-1	TRBJ2-5
CASSPNREDEQYF	few	TRBV18	TRBJ2-7
CASSIEGRPNTEAFF	.	TRBV19	TRBJ1-1
CASSQDLLAVTDTQYF	.	TRBV3-1	TRBJ2-3
CASSQGQARSSNQPQHF	few	TRBV4-1	TRBJ1-5
CASSLAWKIAGGVNEQFF	few	TRBV7-2	TRBJ2-1
CSANDRGVDYGYTF	.	TRBV20-1	TRBJ1-2
CASSVTPPETQYF	.	TRBV12-3/TRBV12-4	.
CASSYRGALNYGYTF	few	TRBV6-5	TRBJ1-2
CASSLAFPTSDTQYF	few	TRBV7-6	TRBJ2-3
CASRAAGGPYNEQFF	few	TRBV27	TRBJ2-1
CSVERPWRRHRTNEQFF	many	TRBV29-1	TRBJ2-1
CASSPRTPEQYF	.	TRBV28	.
CASSFPGQGGTGEAFF	few	TRBV28	TRBJ1-1
CASSSQGQGRYGYTF	.	TRBV7-2	TRBJ1-2